A single sample gave rise to the 23 T cell receptor beta chains below, sequenced in a study of T-cell reconstitution after alpha-beta-depleted transplantation in children. Unique molecular identifiers were used in preparing the TCRbeta library. Each CDR3 protein is one row after TCRdb ran MiXCR on the PCR reads. This repertoire shows just over 70,000 distinct CDR3 sequences, around 7.9% found once; its top ten account for around 2.5%. Here the sequenced sample was PBMCs from the stem cell graft donor, taken from the stem cell graft. These receptors originate from a human donor who donated a stem cell graft to a child with acute lymphoblastic leukemia.

This clonotype appeared many times. The chain has TRBV10-3 and TRBJ1-4, with a possible D match to TRBD1 (5 bases). CDR1 is ENHRY, CDR2 SYGVKD, per germline. Trimming left V 0 bases short and J 3 bases short, with 8 bases between. CDR3 length equals 15 residues. The CDR3 loop reads CAISESKGSNEKLFF. The CDR3 DNA reads as TGTGCCATCAGTGAGTCTAAGGGGTCTAATGAAAAACTGTTTTTT.

Many counts were recorded for this clonotype. J is TRBJ2-1 and V is TRBV12-5; 10 bases align to TRBD2. The CDR3 consists of 14 residues. Looked up from germline, CDR1 is LGHNT and CDR2 is FRNRAP. V lost 7 bases to trimming and J lost 7 bases; unmatched junction nucleotides: 7. CDR3 DNA sequence: TGTGCTAGTGCCCTGAGCGGGAGGGTTAATGAGCAGTTCTTC. This encodes CASALSGRVNEQFF.

By share of the sample, this clonotype is medium-sized (0.01 to 0.1%). The J gene is TRBJ2-3, the V gene TRBV6-4, with 10 positions matching TRBD2. The CDR3 totals 15 residues. The ends lost 3 bases at V and 1 base at J; junction bases unmatched: 1. Germline-derived CDR1 and CDR2 are MRHNA and SNTAGT. The CDR3 loop reads CASSETSGGTDTQYF. As DNA, the CDR3 is TGTGCCAGCAGTGAAACTAGCGGGGGCACAGATACGCAGTATTTT.

This clonotype has ten or more counts. J is TRBJ1-1 and V is TRBV27; D perhaps matches TRBD1 (6 bases). The CDR3 has 14 amino acids. Germline V gene sequence: CDR1 MNHEY, CDR2 SMNVEV (reference sequence). The V end was cut by 2 bases, the J end by 5 bases, with 12 bases between. In DNA, the CDR3 is TGTGCCAGCAGTTTAGGGGGGCGGGGGACTGAAGCTTTCTTT. Protein product: CASSLGGRGTEAFF.

This clonotype was seen a handful of times. J is TRBJ1-2 and V is TRBV29-1; the match to TRBD1 covers 7 bases. J gave up 1 base and V 7 bases, and 6 bases lay outside the gene matches. Germline V gene data show CDR1 as SQVTM and CDR2 as ANQGSEA. The CDR3 consists of 13 residues. The CDR3 sequence: CSARDSYNYGYTF. The DNA for the CDR3 is TGCAGCGCCCGGGACAGCTATAACTATGGCTACACCTTC.

In this sample, this clonotype turned up many times. V gene TRBV19 combines with J gene TRBJ2-2; 8 nucleotides match TRBD1. The germline gives CDR1 LNHDA, CDR2 SQIVND (reference sequence). The CDR3 has 17 residues. V dropped 3 bases and J dropped 7; count of bases not matched to a gene: 13. The CDR3 DNA reads TGTGCCAGTAGTATCCCAGGGGGCCCCGCTTCGAGCGGGGAGCTGTTTTTT. Amino acid sequence: CASSIPGGPASSGELFF.

This clonotype was observed many times. The gene calls are TRBV6-2 or TRBV6-3 and TRBJ2-5; unclear D gene. CDR1 and CDR2 (germline): MNHEY, SVGEGT. The ends were cut back, 6 bases at V and 1 base at J, with 18 bases in the middle. This CDR3 region has 16 residues. CDR3 region: CASSRITPGRQETQYF. CDR3 bases: TGTGCCAGCAGCCGGATAACGCCGGGCCGCCAAGAGACCCAGTACTTC.

The CDR3 DNA sequence: TGCGCCAGCAGCCAAAGCGGGGGGCGGACTGAAGCTTTCTTT. This translates into CASSQSGGRTEAFF. This chain joins TRBV4-1 and TRBJ1-1; D might be TRBD1 (6 bases). Germline lookup yields CDR1 MGHRA and CDR2 YSYEKL. This CDR3 spans 14 amino acids. V was clipped by 2 bases and J by 5 bases, with 12 bases between them.

This clonotype has a count of ten or more. V is TRBV13 and J is TRBJ2-1, with D possibly being TRBD2 (5 bases). V was clipped by 3 bases and J by 3 bases, with 15 bases between them. Germline V gene lookup returns CDR1 PRHDT and CDR2 FYEKMQ (reference sequence). CDR3 length: 16 amino acids. CDR3: CASSFRKTIGYNEQFF. CDR3 nucleotides: TGTGCCAGCAGCTTCCGGAAGACTATCGGCTACAATGAGCAGTTCTTC.

By frequency in the sample, this clonotype is medium-sized. The chain couples TRBV20-1 to TRBJ2-7; TRBD1 is a possible D gene (7 bases). Germline CDR1 reads DFQATT; CDR2 reads SNEGSKA (reference sequence). V was trimmed by 8 bases and J by 4 bases, leaving 15 bases between them. This CDR3 region has 12 residues. CDR3 in DNA: TGCAGTACCCAGGGGGGATTTTACGAGCAGTACTTC. Its translation is CSTQGGFYEQYF.

This clonotype was counted many times. The V gene is TRBV20-1, the J gene TRBJ2-1; no reliable D call. This CDR3 is built from 12 residues. Germline V lookup: CDR1 DFQATT, CDR2 SNEGSKA (reference sequence). Trimming took off 6 bases at V and 6 bases at J, with 12 bases between the two ends. CDR3 nucleotide sequence: TGCAGTGCCCTCGGCAGACTCAATGAGCAGTTCTTC. Translating gives CSALGRLNEQFF.

The V gene is TRBV5-2, the J gene TRBJ2-1; the DNA was not compared with TRBD2, the D call given in the table. TRBV5-2 is termed a pseudogene. The CDR3 sequence is 14 residues long. The DNA of the CDR3 is TGTGCCATCAACTTAGCGGGCACGTTCAATGAGCAGTTCTTC. This codes for CAINLAGTFNEQFF.

This clonotype was seen many times. The V and J genes are TRBV7-9 and TRBJ2-1; D is unresolved. V shed 1 base and J shed 4 bases, with 5 bases lying between them. The length of the CDR3 is 13 residues. Germline CDR1 reads SEHNR; CDR2 reads FQNEAQ (reference sequence). Written as DNA, the CDR3 is TGTGCCAGCAGCTTAGGGGAATACAATGAGCAGTTCTTC. Translated: CASSLGEYNEQFF.

This clonotype showed up many times. The chain couples TRBV24-1 to TRBJ2-1; 9 nucleotides agree with TRBD2. The CDR3 has 17 residues. The germline V gene encodes CDR1 KGHDR and CDR2 SFDVKD. V lost 4 bases to trimming and J lost 6 bases; unmatched junction nucleotides: 12. CDR3: CATSDSALAGPSNEQFF. CDR3 nucleotide sequence: TGTGCCACCAGTGACTCCGCCCTAGCGGGGCCTTCCAATGAGCAGTTCTTC.

This clonotype was counted ten times or more. The chain is built from TRBV27 and TRBJ2-2; TRBD1 aligns across 11 bases. V lost 6 bases and J lost 5; bases outside the gene matches: 5. The germline V gene has CDR1 MNHEY and CDR2 SMNVEV (reference sequence). The CDR3 is 15 residues long. The CDR3 protein is CASRGGQGETGELFF. The CDR3 DNA reads TGTGCCAGCAGGGGGGGACAGGGGGAAACCGGGGAGCTGTTTTTT.

This clonotype occurred many times. This chain joins TRBV5-1 and TRBJ1-1; D is perhaps TRBD1 (5 bases). This CDR3 region has 16 residues. V was cut by 3 bases and J by 0 bases, with 15 bases left in between. Germline V lookup: CDR1 SGHRS, CDR2 YFSETQ. CDR3 sequence (DNA): TGCGCCAGCAGCTACACCGGGACCTCTTTGAACACTGAAGCTTTCTTT. This gives the protein CASSYTGTSLNTEAFF.

This clonotype has a count of ten or more. The chain combines TRBV5-1 with TRBJ1-1; 9 positions match TRBD1. This CDR3 comprises 18 residues. The junction had 21 bases not matched to a gene; V was cut back by 2 bases and J by 10 bases. Germline values: CDR1 SGHRS, CDR2 YFSETQ. CDR3 loop: CASSFFRSGTGIPWGAFF. The CDR3 bases are TGCGCCAGCAGCTTTTTTAGGTCCGGGACAGGGATCCCCTGGGGAGCTTTCTTT.

The table lists this clonotype with many counts. The chain links TRBV11-1 to TRBJ2-2; D gene unclear. This CDR3 region has 13 residues. Looked up from germline, CDR1 is SGHAT and CDR2 is FQDESV (reference sequence). Trimming removed 3 bases at V and 7 bases at J, with 9 bases between. CDR3 coding DNA: TGTGCCAGCAGCTTTGGACGGAGCGGGGAGCTGTTTTTT. Its protein is CASSFGRSGELFF.

The CDR3 reads CASSYTGMGTGELFF. DNA of the CDR3: TGTGCCAGCAGCTACACAGGGATGGGCACCGGGGAGCTGTTTTTT. The V call is TRBV6-5, the J call TRBJ2-2; D might be TRBD1 (6 bases). Germline values: CDR1 MNHEY, CDR2 SVGAGI. CDR3 length: 15 residues. The germline V and J ends were trimmed by 6 bases and 4 bases, with 15 bases remaining between them.

This clonotype was seen repeatedly, ten times or more. The chain is built from TRBV7-8 and TRBJ2-1, with D perhaps TRBD1 (5 bases). Per germline, CDR1 SGHVS and CDR2 FQNEAQ. V lost 4 bases and J 6 bases, leaving 16 bases between the germline ends. CDR3 length equals 15 residues. CDR3 in DNA: TGTGCCAGCAGCTCGCTCAGGGTTTCGGGCAATGAGCAGTTCTTC. Encoded protein: CASSSLRVSGNEQFF.

This clonotype was seen many times. This chain links TRBV18 with TRBJ2-3; TRBD2 agrees at 9 bases. The CDR3 is 16 residues long. The V gene end was trimmed by 3 bases and the J gene end by 3 bases; junction bases not matched to a gene: 7. Looked up from germline, CDR1 is KGHSH and CDR2 is LQKENI. The CDR3 sequence: CASSPFSGGQTDTQYF. The CDR3 DNA is TGTGCCAGCTCACCTTTCAGCGGGGGGCAGACAGATACGCAGTATTTT.

This chain uses TRBV7-1 with TRBJ2-7; D may be TRBD1 (5 bases). TRBV7-1 is identified as an open reading frame with a role that is uncertain. The CDR3 loop spans 13 amino acids. V lost 3 bases and J lost 4, with 10 bases in between. The chain's CDR3 is CASSSGARYEQYF. CDR3 bases: TGTGCCAGCAGCTCTGGGGCGCGGTACGAGCAGTACTTC.

This clonotype came up a few times. The genes are TRBV24-1 and TRBJ1-1, with D maybe TRBD1 (6 bases). Germline CDR1 and CDR2: KGHDR and SFDVKD. There are 13 residues in the CDR3. Trimming removed 6 bases at V and 5 bases at J, with 12 bases between. CDR3: CATSSRGFTEAFF. In DNA, the CDR3 is TGTGCCACCAGTAGCAGGGGATTTACTGAAGCTTTCTTT.